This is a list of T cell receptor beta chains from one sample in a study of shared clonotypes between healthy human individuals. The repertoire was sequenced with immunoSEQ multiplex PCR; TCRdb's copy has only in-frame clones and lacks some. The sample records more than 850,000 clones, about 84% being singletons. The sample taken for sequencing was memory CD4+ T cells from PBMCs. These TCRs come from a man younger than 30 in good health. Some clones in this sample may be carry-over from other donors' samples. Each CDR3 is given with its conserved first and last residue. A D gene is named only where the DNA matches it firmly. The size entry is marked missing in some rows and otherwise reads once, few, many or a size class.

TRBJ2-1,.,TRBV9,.,CASSLLAQRVYNEQFF,TGTGCCAGCAGCCTCCTGGCCCAGCGGGTCTACAATGAGCAGTTCTTC
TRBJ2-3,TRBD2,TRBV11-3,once,CASSAGLAGGPTDTQYF,TGTGCCAGCAGCGCGGGACTAGCGGGAGGGCCCACAGATACGCAGTATTTT
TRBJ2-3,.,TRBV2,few,CASKLPGTYTDTQYF,TGTGCCAGCAAGCTCCCAGGGACGTACACAGATACGCAGTATTTT
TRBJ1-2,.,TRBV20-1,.,CSVSDNYGYTF,TGCAGTGTATCGGATAACTATGGCTACACCTTC
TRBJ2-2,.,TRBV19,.,CASRTFLISGELFF,TGTGCCAGTAGGACCTTTCTTATTTCCGGGGAGCTGTTTTTT
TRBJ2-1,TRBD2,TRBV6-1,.,CASSDFFGTSAYNEQFF,TGTGCCAGCAGTGATTTTTTCGGGACTAGCGCCTACAATGAGCAGTTCTTC
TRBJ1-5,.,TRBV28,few,CASSLPRGDQPQHF,TGTGCCAGCAGTTTGCCCCGGGGCGATCAGCCCCAGCATTTT
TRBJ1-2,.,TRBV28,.,CASSPARTANYGYTF,TGTGCCAGCAGTCCCGCCCGGACAGCAAACTATGGCTACACCTTC
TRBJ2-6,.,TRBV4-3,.,CASSQDLGSGANVLTF,TGCGCCAGCAGCCAAGATCTAGGGAGCGGGGCCAACGTCCTGACTTTC
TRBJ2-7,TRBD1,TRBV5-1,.,CASSPGGTGGRYEQYF,TGCGCCAGCAGCCCCGGTGGGACAGGGGGTCGGTACGAGCAGTACTTC
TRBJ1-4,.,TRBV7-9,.,CASSLSRPRTGNEKLFF,TGTGCCAGCAGCTTATCGCGCCCCAGGACGGGTAATGAAAAACTGTTTTTT
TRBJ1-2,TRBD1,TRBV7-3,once,CASSAGQGYGYTF,TGTGCCAGCAGCGCCGGACAGGGATATGGCTACACCTTC
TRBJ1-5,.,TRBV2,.,CASISERGQPQHF,TGTGCCAGCATCTCAGAAAGAGGTCAGCCCCAGCATTTT
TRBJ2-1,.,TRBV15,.,CATSREAETGKQFF,TGTGCCACCAGCAGAGAAGCAGAGACTGGGAAGCAGTTCTTC
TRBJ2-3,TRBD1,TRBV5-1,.,CASSLTRQGPSTDTQYF,TGCGCCAGCAGCTTAACGAGACAGGGGCCTAGCACAGATACGCAGTATTTT
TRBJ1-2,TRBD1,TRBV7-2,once,CASSLNFLTGGDGYTF,TGTGCCAGCAGCTTAAATTTCTTGACAGGGGGCGATGGCTACACCTTC
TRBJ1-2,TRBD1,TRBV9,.,CASSAHRGRSSNYGYTF,TGTGCCAGCAGCGCGCACAGGGGGCGATCCTCTAACTATGGCTACACCTTC